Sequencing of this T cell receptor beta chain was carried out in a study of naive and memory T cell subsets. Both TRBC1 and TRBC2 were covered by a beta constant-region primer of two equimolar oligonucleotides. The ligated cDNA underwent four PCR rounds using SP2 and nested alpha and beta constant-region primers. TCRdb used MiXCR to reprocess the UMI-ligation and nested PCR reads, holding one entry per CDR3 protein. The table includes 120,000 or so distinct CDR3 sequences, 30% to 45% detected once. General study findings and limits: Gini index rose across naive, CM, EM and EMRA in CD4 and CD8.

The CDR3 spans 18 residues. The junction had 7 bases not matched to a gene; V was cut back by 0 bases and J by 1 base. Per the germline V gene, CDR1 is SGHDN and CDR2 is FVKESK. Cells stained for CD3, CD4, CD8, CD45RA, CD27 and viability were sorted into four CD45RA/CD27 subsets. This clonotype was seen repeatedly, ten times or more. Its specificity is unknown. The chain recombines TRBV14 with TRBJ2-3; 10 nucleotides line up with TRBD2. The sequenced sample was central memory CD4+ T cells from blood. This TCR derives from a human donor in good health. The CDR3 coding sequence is TGTGCCAGCAGCCAAGATAGTCGCCTAGCGGGAGGCACAGATACGCAGTATTTT. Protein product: CASSQDSRLAGGTDTQYF. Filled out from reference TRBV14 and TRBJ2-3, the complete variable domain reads EAGVTQFPSHSVIEKGQTVTLRCDPISGHDNLYWYRRVMGKEIKFLLHFVKESKQDESGMPNNRFLAERTGGTYSTLKVQPAELEDSGVYFCASSQDSRLAGGTDTQYFGPGTRLTVL.